These T cell receptor beta chains were read from a single sample in a study of shared clonotypes between healthy human individuals. Profiling relied on immunoSEQ multiplex PCR, and the TCRdb table lists in-frame clones only, not all of them. The repertoire holds fewer than 1.8 million clones, with 98% as singletons. The sample was naive CD4+ T cells sorted from blood. The origin of the receptors is a man in his thirties or forties in good health. CDR3s include the opening cysteine and the closing phenylalanine or tryptophan. Each record gives: D gene, V gene, J gene, CDR3 protein, CDR3 DNA. D genes are given only for firm matches.

>TRBD2|TRBV18|TRBJ2-3
CASSHGGGTDTQYF
TGTGCCAGCTCCCACGGGGGGGGAACAGATACGCAGTATTTT
>.|TRBV28|TRBJ1-4
CASSLRTAYEKLFF
TGTGCCAGCAGTTTAAGGACAGCTTATGAAAAACTGTTTTTT
>.|TRBV5-5|TRBJ1-2
CASSLDHSLGDGYTF
TGTGCCAGCAGCTTGGATCACAGCTTAGGTGATGGCTACACCTTC
>TRBD2|TRBV14|TRBJ2-1
CASSLKAGGPNEQFF
TGTGCCAGCAGCCTTAAAGCGGGAGGGCCCAATGAGCAGTTCTTC
>.|TRBV5-8|TRBJ1-5
CASSLFRNSDQPQHF
TGTGCCAGCAGCTTGTTCAGAAACTCCGATCAGCCCCAGCATTTT
>TRBD1|TRBV9|TRBJ1-4
CASSVDTGGPYEKLFF
TGTGCCAGCAGCGTGGATACAGGGGGTCCGTACGAAAAACTGTTTTTT
>TRBD1|TRBV18|TRBJ1-1
CASSPRTGGPSPTEAFF
TGTGCCAGCTCACCACGTACAGGGGGACCTAGCCCCACTGAAGCTTTCTTT
>.|TRBV7-2|TRBJ2-1
CASSLEGHYNEQFF
TGTGCCAGCAGCTTAGAAGGCCACTACAATGAGCAGTTCTTC
>.|TRBV18|TRBJ2-6
CASSPATGANVLTF
TGTGCCAGCTCACCGGCCACTGGGGCCAACGTCCTGACTTTC
>.|TRBV18|TRBJ1-3
CASSPYGGRAGNTIYF
TGTGCCAGCTCCCCCTACGGGGGAAGGGCTGGAAACACCATATATTTT
>.|TRBV28|TRBJ1-2
CASSPPNYGYTF
TGTGCCAGCAGTCCGCCTAACTATGGCTACACCTTC
>.|TRBV2|TRBJ2-7
CASSRDPDPYEQYF
TGTGCCAGCAGCCGGGACCCTGATCCTTACGAGCAGTACTTC
>TRBD2|TRBV9|TRBJ2-3
CASSISGSRVTDTQYF
TGTGCCAGCAGCATAAGCGGGAGTAGGGTCACAGATACGCAGTATTTT
>.|TRBV2|TRBJ2-7
CAGKDASYEQYF
TGTGCCGGGAAGGACGCGTCCTACGAGCAGTACTTC
>.|TRBV19|TRBJ1-5
CASSPLRSVNQPQHF
TGTGCCAGTAGTCCACTTAGGAGCGTTAATCAGCCCCAGCATTTT
>TRBD2|TRBV7-3|TRBJ2-5
CASSLSGSGETQYF
TGTGCCAGCAGCTTAAGCGGGAGTGGAGAGACCCAGTACTTC
>TRBD2|TRBV29-1|TRBJ2-7
CSVGEGYSYEQYF
TGCAGCGTTGGGGAGGGGTATTCCTACGAGCAGTACTTC
>.|TRBV19|TRBJ1-5
CASSLRLNQPQHF
TGTGCCAGTAGTCTAAGACTCAATCAGCCCCAGCATTTT